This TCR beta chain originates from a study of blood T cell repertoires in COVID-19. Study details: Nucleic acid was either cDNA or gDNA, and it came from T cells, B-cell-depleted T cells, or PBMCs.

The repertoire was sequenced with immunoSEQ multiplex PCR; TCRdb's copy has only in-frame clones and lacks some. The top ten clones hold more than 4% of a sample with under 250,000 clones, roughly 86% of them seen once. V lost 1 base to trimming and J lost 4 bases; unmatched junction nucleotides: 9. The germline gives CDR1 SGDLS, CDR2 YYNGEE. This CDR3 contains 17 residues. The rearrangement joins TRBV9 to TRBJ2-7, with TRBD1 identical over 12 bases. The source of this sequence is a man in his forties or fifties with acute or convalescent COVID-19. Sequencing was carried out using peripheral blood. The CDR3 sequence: CASSVQIGTGGEYEQYF. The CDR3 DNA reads TGTGCCAGCAGCGTACAAATCGGGACAGGGGGCGAGTACGAGCAGTACTTC.